This T cell receptor beta chain was recorded in a study of cytotoxic CD8 clonotypes in ibrutinib-treated CLL. The protocol was immunoSEQ multiplex PCR, while the TCRdb copy is restricted to in-frame clones and leaves out a portion. The sample shows around 70,000 clones, approximately 87% of them seen only once. The V gene lost 6 bases and the J gene lost 0 bases, with 9 bases spanning the gap. CDR1 SQVTM and CDR2 ANQGSEA come from the germline V gene. The CDR3 extends over 13 amino acids. The starting material was PBMCs, obtained after 24 months of ibrutinib treatment. The source of this sequence is a human donor with chronic lymphocytic leukemia. The rearrangement joins TRBV29-1 to TRBJ2-4; D is unclear. The CDR3 coding sequence is TGCAGCGTGAGTACACTAGCCAAAAACATTCAGTACTTC. Translated: CSVSTLAKNIQYF.